This is a list of T cell receptor beta chains from one sample in a study of OX40 agonist ivuxolimab in advanced cancers. Sequencing used immunoSEQ multiplex PCR; TCRdb keeps in-frame clones, though not all of them. The data show about 80,000 clones, roughly 87% seen once. The sequenced sample was CD4+ or CD8+ T cells sorted from blood, obtained in a trial of the OX40 agonist ivuxolimab. Every receptor here comes from an adult with an advanced solid tumor such as melanoma, head and neck, liver or kidney cancer. CDR3s include the opening cysteine and the closing phenylalanine or tryptophan. The D gene is left open where the match is weak. A row's size may be missing; if present it is once, few, many or a size class.

v_call	clone_size	d_call	j_call	cdr3_nt	cdr3_aa
TRBV6-1	once	.	TRBJ1-2	TGTGCCAGACAGACAGGAGGTGAGGTCTATGGCTACACCTTC	CARQTGGEVYGYTF
TRBV21-1	.	.	TRBJ1-1	TGTGCCAGCAGCTCGCCCCTGGGAAAGACTGAAGCTTTCTTT	CASSSPLGKTEAFF
TRBV7-2	.	TRBD1	TRBJ2-7	TGTGCCAGCAGCCAGAGGGCGTCAGGGGGCCACGAGCAGTACTTC	CASSQRASGGHEQYF
TRBV10-3	.	TRBD1	TRBJ2-1	TGTGCCATCAGTGAGGGACAGGGTGTCCCCAATGAGCAGTTCTTC	CAISEGQGVPNEQFF
TRBV10-2	.	TRBD2	TRBJ2-2	TGCGCCAGCAGACAGACTAGCGGGAGGGGGGAGCTGTTTTTT	CASRQTSGRGELFF
TRBV5-4	.	.	TRBJ2-7	TGTGCCAGCAGCTGGCGGGGTGCAGGTGGCTCCTACGAGCAGTACTTC	CASSWRGAGGSYEQYF
TRBV27	.	.	TRBJ2-7	TGTGCCAGCAGTTTAAAGCTCTCCTACGAGCAGTACTTC	CASSLKLSYEQYF
TRBV10-3	.	TRBD1	TRBJ1-5	TGTGCCATCAGTGAGGAGAGACAGGGGGCCCGTATCGAGGGTCAGCCCCAGCATTTT	CAISEERQGARIEGQPQHF
TRBV7-8	.	.	TRBJ2-7	TGTGCCAGCAGCAGTCAGGGGCGTGGAAGCTCCTACGAGCAGTACTTC	CASSSQGRGSSYEQYF
TRBV15	.	.	TRBJ2-7	TGTGCCACCAGCAGAGATAGGGGGGAGCAGTACTTC	CATSRDRGEQYF
TRBV19	.	.	TRBJ1-4	TGTGCCAGTAGTTTTTGGGGGTCAGCGGATAATGAAAAACTGTTTTTT	CASSFWGSADNEKLFF
TRBV10-3	.	TRBD2	TRBJ2-2	TGTGCCACGGGACTAGCAGAAAACACCGGGGAGCTGTTTTTT	CATGLAENTGELFF
TRBV2	.	.	TRBJ2-1	TGTGCCAGCAGTAGGACAGATCCACTAGCGAGGGGGTACAATGAGCAGTTCTTC	CASSRTDPLARGYNEQFF
TRBV7-2	.	.	TRBJ1-2	TGTGCCAGCAGCTTTACAGTGATCTATGGCTACACCTTC	CASSFTVIYGYTF
TRBV15	.	.	TRBJ2-6	TGTGCCACCAGCAGAGGGTTTGAATCTGGGGCCAACGTCCTGACTTTC	CATSRGFESGANVLTF
TRBV4-1	.	.	TRBJ2-7	TGCGCCAGCAGCCAATGGGGTGCGGGGGCAGGTAGCGAGCAGTACTTC	CASSQWGAGAGSEQYF
TRBV9	.	.	TRBJ2-1	TGTGCCAGCAGCGTCGGGGATATGCGAAATTGGAACAATGAGCAGTTCTTC	CASSVGDMRNWNNEQFF
TRBV5-6	.	TRBD2	TRBJ2-3	TGTGCCAGCAGGACTAGCGGACATACAGATACGCAGTATTTT	CASRTSGHTDTQYF
TRBV7-9	.	.	TRBJ2-7	TGTGCCAGCAGCTTAAGGGCAGGGGCCCCTGTGCACCACGAGCAGTACTTC	CASSLRAGAPVHHEQYF
TRBV10-2	.	.	TRBJ1-2	TGCGCCAGCAGCGAAAGGAGAATGAACTATGGCTACACCTTC	CASSERRMNYGYTF
TRBV6-5	few	.	TRBJ1-1	TGTGCCAGCAGTGTACTCCGCAAGGGGAACACTGAAGCTTTCTTT	CASSVLRKGNTEAFF
TRBV19	once	.	TRBJ2-4	TGTGCCAGTAGTACCACGACGGACGGGTCCAAAAACATTCAGTACTTC	CASSTTTDGSKNIQYF
TRBV19	.	TRBD1	TRBJ1-4	TGTGCCAGTAGTATGGGACAGAGGAGAAATGAAAAACTGTTTTTT	CASSMGQRRNEKLFF
TRBV4-2	few	TRBD2	TRBJ2-7	TGTGCCAGCAGCCAAGATGGAGGACTAGCCGCATACGAGCAGTACTTC	CASSQDGGLAAYEQYF
TRBV18	.	TRBD2	TRBJ2-7	TGTGCCAGCTCACCAGGGGCTAGCGGGAACTACGAGCAGTACTTC	CASSPGASGNYEQYF
TRBV25-1	.	.	TRBJ2-5	TGTGCCAGCAGTGAATCGGGGGGACAAACCCAGTACTTC	CASSESGGQTQYF